This TCR beta chain was sequenced for a study of blood T cell repertoires in COVID-19. Across the study: T cells, B-cell-depleted T cells, or PBMCs supplied cDNA or gDNA.

Here immunoSEQ multiplex PCR was the method, and the copy in TCRdb shows in-frame clones only, minus some. The profile shows about 250,000 clones, about 87% of them singletons. Grouping used clinical history reported by participants in a survey and questionnaire. The clonotype originates from a woman aged 45-60 years who had recovered from COVID-19. Sequencing was done on a sample of PBMCs or T cells enriched from blood (not recorded which).

CDR3 loop: CASSKTGPGNTIYF. CDR3 nucleotides: TGCGCCAGCAGCAAGACAGGGCCTGGAAACACCATATATTTT. This chain joins TRBV5-1 and TRBJ1-3; the match to TRBD1 covers 7 bases. The CDR3 covers 14 residues. J lost 2 bases, V lost 4 bases, and 3 bases had no gene match. CDR1 is SGHRS and CDR2 is YFSETQ in the germline V gene.